Listed below are T cell receptor beta chains from one sample, sequenced in a study of human T cells and chemical hapten exposure. A single record per CDR3 protein comes from TCRdb applying MiXCR to the RACE reads. Of tens of thousands of distinct CDR3 sequences listed, around 12% were seen once; the top ten hold 1.9%. Sequences were derived from whole blood, sampled in connection with sensitization to the hapten diphenylcyclopropenone (DPC). These TCRs come from a woman between 40 and 55 years old with alopecia areata. Some clones in this sample may be carry-over from other donors' samples. Each CDR3 is given with its conserved first and last residue. A D gene is named only where the DNA matches it firmly. Clone size is not always given. Where it is, it says once, few, many or a class for expanded clones.

TRBJ2-3 | TRBV4-1 | few | TRBD1 | TGCGCCAGCAGCCCCACCCGGGGAGGACAGGGATCAGATTTT | CASSPTRGGQGSDF
TRBJ2-1 | TRBV20-1 | few | TRBD2 | TGCAGTGCTAGAGATTTAGCGGGAAGCTCCTACAATGAGCAGTTCTTC | CSARDLAGSSYNEQFF
TRBJ2-1 | TRBV7-9 | medium-sized | NA | TGTGCCAGCAGCTCTGCCCCCGGTGAGCAGTTCTTC | CASSSAPGEQFF
TRBJ2-7 | TRBV3-1 | many | NA | TGTGCCAGCAGCCAAGAAGGAGACGGTCCCTACGAGCAGTACTTC | CASSQEGDGPYEQYF
TRBJ2-3 | TRBV7-9 | few | NA | TGTGCCAGCAGCTATAAAGGAACGCAGTATTTT | CASSYKGTQYF
TRBJ2-7 | TRBV28 | NA | TRBD1 | TGTGCCAGCAGTTGGGGACAGGGGAGCTCCTACGAGCAGTACTTC | CASSWGQGSSYEQYF
TRBJ1-1 | TRBV9 | NA | NA | TGTGCCAGCAGCGTAGGTCCATCGAACACTGAAGCTTTCTTT | CASSVGPSNTEAFF
TRBJ1-1 | TRBV2 | NA | NA | TGTGCCAGCAACCCGAAGTTCGGTGGGACTGAAGCTTTCTTT | CASNPKFGGTEAFF
TRBJ2-7 | TRBV7-8 | NA | NA | TGTGCCAGCAGCTTAGCGTCACAGGTTATCTCCTACGAGCAGTACTTC | CASSLASQVISYEQYF
TRBJ1-5 | TRBV6-2/TRBV6-3 | NA | NA | TGTGCCAGCCGCCCGACGGCAAATCAGCCCCAGCATTTT | CASRPTANQPQHF
TRBJ1-2 | TRBV6-5 | NA | TRBD1 | TGTGCCAGCAGTTACTCATTGGCAGGGGGCTATGGCTACACCTTC | CASSYSLAGGYGYTF
TRBJ1-1 | TRBV6-2/TRBV6-3 | many | TRBD1 | TGTGCCAGCATCCCCCGACAGGGGGTCTCCGAAGCTTTCTTT | CASIPRQGVSEAFF
TRBJ1-5 | TRBV5-1 | NA | NA | TGCGCCAGCAGCCCAGGGGCAGGGCCTGGGCAGCCCCAGCATTTT | CASSPGAGPGQPQHF
TRBJ2-7 | TRBV20-1 | many | TRBD1 | TGCAGTGCATCAGACAGGGGCTGGGGCGAGCAGTACTTC | CSASDRGWGEQYF
TRBJ2-2 | TRBV25-1 | many | NA | TGTGCCAGCAGTGATCGTACGAACACCGGGGAGCTGTTTTTT | CASSDRTNTGELFF
TRBJ2-7 | TRBV5-4 | many | TRBD2 | TGTGCCAGCAGCACGGGAGGCCAGGATTACGAGCAGTACTTC | CASSTGGQDYEQYF
TRBJ2-5 | TRBV7-2 | many | NA | TGTGCCAGCAGCTCGGTTCCTGATCTACGCTGGGAGACCCAGTACTTC | CASSSVPDLRWETQYF
TRBJ2-1 | TRBV28 | NA | NA | TGTGCCAGCAATGGGTGGGGGGAGCAGTTCTTC | CASNGWGEQFF
TRBJ2-5 | TRBV14 | many | NA | TGTGCCAGCAGCCTCGTCCGAGAGACCCAGTACTTC | CASSLVRETQYF
TRBJ2-7 | TRBV27 | many | TRBD2 | TGTGCCAGCAGTGACGGGACTAGCGGGATCTACGAGCAGTACTTC | CASSDGTSGIYEQYF
TRBJ2-5 | TRBV11-2 | few | NA | TGTGCCAGCAGCCTATACGGAGGAGAGACCCAGTACTTC | CASSLYGGETQYF
TRBJ2-3 | TRBV13 | many | TRBD2 | TGTGCCAGCAGCTTAGGAGTGGGGGGGAGCATAAATACGCAGTATTTT | CASSLGVGGSINTQYF
TRBJ2-1 | TRBV11-2 | many | NA | TGTGCCAGCAGCTTAGTGGGGTACTCCTACAATGAGCAGTTCTTC | CASSLVGYSYNEQFF
TRBJ2-7 | TRBV4-1 | few | NA | TGCGCCAGCAGCCAATCGCCCGTAGTCACGGTCAGCTCCTACGAGCAGTACTTC | CASSQSPVVTVSSYEQYF
TRBJ1-6 | TRBV10-3 | few | NA | TGTGCCATCAGTGAGTCGGATAGGGAACCTCACGCACTCCACTTT | CAISESDREPHALHF
TRBJ2-5 | TRBV7-2 | many | NA | TGTGCCAGCAGCTTAGCTAGCGCAGTTCAAGAGACCCAGTACTTC | CASSLASAVQETQYF
TRBJ1-5 | TRBV7-9 | many | NA | TGTGCCAGCAGCCACGGTGAGGGCAATCAGCCCCAGCATTTT | CASSHGEGNQPQHF
TRBJ1-4 | TRBV7-7 | NA | TRBD1 | TGTGCCAGCAGCCCGGACAGGGCCAGTGAAAAACTGTTTTTT | CASSPDRASEKLFF
TRBJ2-5 | TRBV3-1 | few | TRBD1 | TGTGCCAGCAGTATTGTCGGACAGGGGCGTGAGACCCAGTACTTC | CASSIVGQGRETQYF
TRBJ2-7 | TRBV6-1 | few | TRBD1 | TGTGCCAGCAGTGAATGGGGCCCAACAGGGGGCGAGCAGTACTTC | CASSEWGPTGGEQYF
TRBJ1-3 | TRBV3-2 | NA | NA | TGTGCCAGCAGCCAAGATTTCGGGGGGAACACCATATATTTT | CASSQDFGGNTIYF
TRBJ2-7 | TRBV7-9 | few | TRBD2 | TGTGCCAGCAGCCCGGGGGGAAGACACGAGCAGTACTTC | CASSPGGRHEQYF
TRBJ1-1 | TRBV7-2 | many | NA | TGTGCCAGCAGCTTCGACCCACACCCGAACACTGAAGCTTTCTTT | CASSFDPHPNTEAFF
TRBJ2-7 | TRBV29-1 | many | TRBD1 | TGCAGCGTGACAGGGCAGGGCTACGAGCAGTACTTC | CSVTGQGYEQYF
TRBJ2-1 | TRBV7-9 | many | NA | TGTGCCAGCAGCCGGGACGGGACCTACAATGAGCAGTTCTTC | CASSRDGTYNEQFF
TRBJ2-1 | TRBV19 | NA | NA | TGTGCCAGTAGGCTGAGCTCCTACAATGAGCAGTTCTTC | CASRLSSYNEQFF
TRBJ2-1 | TRBV7-9 | few | TRBD2 | TGTGCCAGCAGCCCACTCCTAGCGGGGGGTTACAATGAGCAGTTCTTC | CASSPLLAGGYNEQFF
TRBJ2-1 | TRBV20-1 | many | TRBD2 | TGCAGTGCCCCCTCCGCTAGCGGGAGGGGTGGGTCATACAATGAGCAGTTCTTC | CSAPSASGRGGSYNEQFF
TRBJ2-7 | TRBV7-2 | many | NA | TGTGCCAGCAGCTTACAGTCGGGGTTTACCTACGAGCAGTACTTC | CASSLQSGFTYEQYF
TRBJ2-1 | TRBV7-2 | many | NA | TGTGCCAGCAGCCTAGCAGGCTTTAATGAGCAGTTCTTC | CASSLAGFNEQFF
TRBJ1-5 | TRBV6-1 | many | TRBD1 | TGTGCCAGCAAAGACAGGGTGCGCAATCAGCCCCAGCATTTT | CASKDRVRNQPQHF
TRBJ2-5 | TRBV3-1 | few | NA | TGTGCCAGCAGCTACCGAACACACCAAGAGACCCAGTACTTC | CASSYRTHQETQYF
TRBJ2-2 | TRBV19 | many | NA | TGTGCCAGTACTGTCAGCACGAACACCGGGGAGCTGTTTTTT | CASTVSTNTGELFF
TRBJ2-7 | TRBV25-1 | NA | TRBD2 | TGTGCCAGCAGCCGGGGACTAGCCTCCTACGAGCAGTACTTC | CASSRGLASYEQYF
TRBJ1-6 | TRBV4-1 | many | NA | TGCGCCAGCAGCCAAGATCCCTTGACAGTCAGCTCCTATAATTCACCCCTCCACTTT | CASSQDPLTVSSYNSPLHF
TRBJ2-7 | TRBV14 | few | NA | TGTGCCAGCAGCCAAGGCGCCGGCTCCTACGAGCAGTACTTC | CASSQGAGSYEQYF
TRBJ2-1 | TRBV3-1 | NA | TRBD2 | TGTGCCAGCAGCCAAGGTATTGGCGGGAGCTCCTACAATGAGCAGTTCTTC | CASSQGIGGSSYNEQFF
TRBJ1-2 | TRBV27 | many | TRBD1 | TGTGCCAGCAGTTCTTGGGGACAGGACATACATGGCTACACCTTC | CASSSWGQDIHGYTF
TRBJ1-1 | TRBV7-9 | many | NA | TGTGCCAGCAGCTTAGCTGGGCAGGGAAGGGCTGAAGCTTTCTTT | CASSLAGQGRAEAFF
TRBJ1-3 | TRBV29-1 | NA | TRBD1 | TGCAGCGTCGGAATGACAGGGAACACCATATATTTT | CSVGMTGNTIYF
TRBJ1-1 | TRBV24-1 | NA | NA | TGTGCCACTATCGGGGGGCATGGGAACACTGAAGCTTTCTTT | CATIGGHGNTEAFF
TRBJ2-1 | TRBV29-1 | NA | TRBD2 | TGCAGCGCCGGTAGGGGACTAGCGGGAGGTTATAGTTACAATGAGCAGTTATTC | CSAGRGLAGGYSYNEQLF
TRBJ1-5 | TRBV12-3/TRBV12-4 | many | NA | TGTGCCAGCAGGGGACGGGGGGCTCAGCCCCAGCATTTT | CASRGRGAQPQHF
TRBJ1-6 | TRBV27 | many | NA | TGTGCCAGCAGTTTACTCTATAATTCACCCCTCCACTTT | CASSLLYNSPLHF
TRBJ1-4 | TRBV9 | few | NA | TGTGCCAGCGCCCTCGCGGGGGGGCTAAATGAAAAACTGTTTTTT | CASALAGGLNEKLFF